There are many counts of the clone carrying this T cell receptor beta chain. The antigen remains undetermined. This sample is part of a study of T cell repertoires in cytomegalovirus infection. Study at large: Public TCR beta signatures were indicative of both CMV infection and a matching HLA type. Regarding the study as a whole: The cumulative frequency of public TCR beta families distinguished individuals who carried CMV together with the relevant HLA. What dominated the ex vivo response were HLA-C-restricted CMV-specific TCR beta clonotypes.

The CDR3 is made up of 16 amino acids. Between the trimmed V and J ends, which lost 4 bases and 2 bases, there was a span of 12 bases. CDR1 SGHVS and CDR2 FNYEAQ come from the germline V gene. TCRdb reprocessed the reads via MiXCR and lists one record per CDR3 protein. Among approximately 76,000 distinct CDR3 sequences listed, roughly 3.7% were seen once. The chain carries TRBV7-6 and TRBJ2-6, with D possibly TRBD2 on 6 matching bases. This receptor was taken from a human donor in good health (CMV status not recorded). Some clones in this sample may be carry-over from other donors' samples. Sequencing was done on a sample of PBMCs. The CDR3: CASSSPGGTGANVLTF. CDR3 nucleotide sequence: TGTGCCAGCAGCTCACCCGGGGGAACTGGGGCCAACGTCCTGACTTTC.